Presented here are 8 T cell receptor beta chains from one specimen sequenced in a study of regulatory T cells in long-lasting Graves disease. The sample's time point: persistent/refractory GD, antithyroid drugs over 5 years with positive TRAb. Scientists built the TCR library using RNA that was extracted from PBMCs. Library construction for TCR beta used iRepertoire HTBI primers and Arm-PCR of CDR3 regions. TCRdb analysed the multiplex PCR reads with MiXCR anew, one entry per CDR3 protein. This table holds a few hundred thousand distinct CDR3 sequences, 20% to 25% found once. The sample was peripheral blood mononuclear cells (PBMCs), taken when the disease was refractory, from a patient treated with antithyroid drugs. Receptors were obtained from a female donor with Graves disease.

This clonotype occurred a few times. The chain uses TRBV29-1 and TRBJ2-5, with a possible D match to TRBD2 (7 bases). The CDR3 spans 13 residues. Germline lookup yields CDR1 SQVTM and CDR2 ANQGSEA. Trimming took off 6 bases at V and 5 bases at J, with 16 bases between the two ends. In DNA form, the CDR3 reads TGCAGCGTCCGGGGGGCTTCCCTCGAGACCCAGTACTTC. As protein: CSVRGASLETQYF.

For this clonotype: A far larger clone is one base from this, pointing to a likely read error. The V and J genes are TRBV6-1 and TRBJ2-6; D not certain. CDR1 is MNHNS, CDR2 SASEGT, per germline. The CDR3 runs 14 residues. This CDR3 reads CANSEGSGANVLTF. CDR3 nucleotides: TGTGCCAACAGTGAAGGCTCTGGGGCCAACGTCCTGACTTTC.

As to this clonotype: A single base separates this from a much larger clone, so it may be a read error. This chain links TRBV6-2 or TRBV6-3 with TRBJ2-5; D unresolved. The CDR3 contains 11 residues. Per the germline V gene, CDR1 is MNHEY and CDR2 is SVGEGT. Between the trimmed V and J ends, which lost 6 bases and 7 bases, there was a span of 9 bases. This chain's CDR3 is CASSPSVTQYF. The CDR3 coding sequence is TGTGCCAGCAGCCCGTCGGTGACCCAGTACTTC.

This clonotype was found many times. The V call is TRBV11-2, the J call TRBJ2-7, with D maybe TRBD2 (6 bases). Per germline, CDR1 SGHAT and CDR2 FQNNGV. V was trimmed by 5 bases and J by 3 bases, leaving 14 bases between them. CDR3 length: 14 amino acids. For the CDR3, the DNA is TGTGCCAGCAGCCAACGGGACTTTTACTACGAGCAGTACTTC. Translation gives CASSQRDFYYEQYF.

The V call is TRBV7-8, the J call TRBJ2-2; 13 nucleotides match TRBD2. With 5 bases clipped from V and 3 bases from J, the junction kept 6 bases outside the gene matches. The CDR3 extends over 17 amino acids. Germline V gene lookup returns CDR1 SGHVS and CDR2 FQNEAQ. The CDR3 DNA reads as TGTGCCAGCAGCCTTGGACTAGCGGGAGAGGACACCGGGGAGCTGTTTTTT. It is translated as CASSLGLAGEDTGELFF.

At least ten counts were recorded for this clonotype. The rearrangement joins TRBV7-9 to TRBJ2-4, with D possibly matching TRBD2 (6 bases). CDR3 length: 15 amino acids. Germline CDR1 SEHNR, CDR2 FQNEAQ (reference sequence). Trimming removed 3 bases from V and 7 bases from J, with 16 bases in between. The CDR3 DNA reads TGTGCCAGCAGCTTTACCCGGGAGTCGGTGAACATTCAGTACTTC. It is translated as CASSFTRESVNIQYF.

At least ten counts were recorded for this clonotype. The J gene is TRBJ1-2, the V gene TRBV7-2; tentatively, D is TRBD1 (6 bases). V was pared by 4 bases and J by 1 base, with 10 bases between. The CDR3 covers 14 residues. CDR1 and CDR2 from the germline V gene are SGHTA and FQGNSA. CDR3 region: CASSSAGDNYGYTF. CDR3 coding DNA: TGTGCCAGCAGCTCGGCAGGGGATAACTATGGCTACACCTTC. The full variable domain, in which reference TRBV7-2 and TRBJ1-2 provide the parts outside the CDR3, is GAGVSQSPSNKVTEKGKDVELRCDPISGHTALYWYRQSLGQGLEFLIYFQGNSAPDKSGLPSDRFSAERTGGSVSTLTIQRTQQEDSAVYLCASSSAGDNYGYTFGSGTRLTVV.

The CDR3 is CSAPLGRIAKNIQYF. The CDR3 bases are TGCAGTGCCCCCCTAGGACGGATAGCCAAAAACATTCAGTACTTC. V is TRBV20-1 and J is TRBJ2-4; D ambiguous. V lost 6 bases to trimming and J lost 0 bases, with 15 bases between them. The CDR3 spans 15 residues. Germline loops: CDR1 DFQATT, CDR2 SNEGSKA (reference sequence).